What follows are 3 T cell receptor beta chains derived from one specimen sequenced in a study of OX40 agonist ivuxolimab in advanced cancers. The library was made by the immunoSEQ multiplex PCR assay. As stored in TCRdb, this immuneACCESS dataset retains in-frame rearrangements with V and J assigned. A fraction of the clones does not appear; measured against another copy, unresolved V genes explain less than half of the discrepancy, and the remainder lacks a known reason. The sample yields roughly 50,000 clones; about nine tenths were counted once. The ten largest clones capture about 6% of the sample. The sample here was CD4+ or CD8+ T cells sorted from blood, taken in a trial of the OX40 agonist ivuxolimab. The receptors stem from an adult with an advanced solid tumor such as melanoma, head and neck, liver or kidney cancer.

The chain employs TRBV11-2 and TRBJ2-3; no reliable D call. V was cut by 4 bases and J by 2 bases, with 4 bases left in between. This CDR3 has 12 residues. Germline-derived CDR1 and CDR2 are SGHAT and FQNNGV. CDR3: CASSSITDTQYF. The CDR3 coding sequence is TGTGCCAGCAGCTCCATCACAGATACGCAGTATTTT.

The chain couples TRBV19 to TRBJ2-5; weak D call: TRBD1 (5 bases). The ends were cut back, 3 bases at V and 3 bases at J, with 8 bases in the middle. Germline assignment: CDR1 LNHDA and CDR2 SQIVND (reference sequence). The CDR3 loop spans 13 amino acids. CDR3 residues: CASSMSREETQYF. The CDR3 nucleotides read TGTGCCAGTAGTATGAGCAGGGAAGAGACCCAGTACTTC.

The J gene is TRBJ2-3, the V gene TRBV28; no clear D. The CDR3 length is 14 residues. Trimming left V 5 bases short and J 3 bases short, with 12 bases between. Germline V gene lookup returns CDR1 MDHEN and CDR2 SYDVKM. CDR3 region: CASSRLNETDTQYF. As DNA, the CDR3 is TGTGCCAGCAGTAGGCTAAACGAAACAGATACGCAGTATTTT.